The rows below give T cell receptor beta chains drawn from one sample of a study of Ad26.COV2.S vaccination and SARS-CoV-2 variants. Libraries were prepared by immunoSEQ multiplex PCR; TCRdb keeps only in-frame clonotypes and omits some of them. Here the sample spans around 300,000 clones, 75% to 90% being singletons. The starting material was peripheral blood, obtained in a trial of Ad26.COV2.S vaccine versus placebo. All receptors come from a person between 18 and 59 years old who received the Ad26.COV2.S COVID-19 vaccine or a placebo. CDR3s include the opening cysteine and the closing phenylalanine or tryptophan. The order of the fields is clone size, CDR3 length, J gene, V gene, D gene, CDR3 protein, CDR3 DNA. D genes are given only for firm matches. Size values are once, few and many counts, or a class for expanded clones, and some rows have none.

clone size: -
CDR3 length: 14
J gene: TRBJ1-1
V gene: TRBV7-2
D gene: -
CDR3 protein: CASSPRTGNTEAFF
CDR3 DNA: TGTGCCAGCAGCCCTAGGACTGGGAACACTGAAGCTTTCTTT

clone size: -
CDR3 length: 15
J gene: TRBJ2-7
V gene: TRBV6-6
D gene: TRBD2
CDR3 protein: CASSYSSREANEQYF
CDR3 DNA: TGTGCCAGCAGTTACTCGTCCCGGGAGGCCAACGAGCAGTACTTC

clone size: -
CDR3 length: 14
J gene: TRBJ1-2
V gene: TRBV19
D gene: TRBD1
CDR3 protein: CASSTGDSNYGYTF
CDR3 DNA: TGTGCCAGTAGTACAGGGGACAGTAACTATGGCTACACCTTC

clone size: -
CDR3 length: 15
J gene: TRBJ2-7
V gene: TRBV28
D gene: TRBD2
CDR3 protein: CASKRTSGESYEQYF
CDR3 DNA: TGTGCCAGCAAACGGACTAGCGGGGAGTCCTACGAGCAGTACTTC

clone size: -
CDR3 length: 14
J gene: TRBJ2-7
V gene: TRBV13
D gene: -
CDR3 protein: CASSYRDSDYEQYF
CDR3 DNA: TGTGCCAGCAGCTACCGGGACTCCGACTACGAGCAGTACTTC

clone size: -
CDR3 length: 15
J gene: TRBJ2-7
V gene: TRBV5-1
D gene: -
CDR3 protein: CASSLGQGSSYEQYF
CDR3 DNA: TGCGCCAGCAGCTTGGGGCAGGGGAGCTCCTACGAGCAGTACTTC

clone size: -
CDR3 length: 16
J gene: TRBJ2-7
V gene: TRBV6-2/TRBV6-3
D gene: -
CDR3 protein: CASSYSFIFRPSEQYF
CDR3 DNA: TGTGCCAGCAGTTACTCGTTTATCTTCCGACCTTCCGAGCAGTACTTC

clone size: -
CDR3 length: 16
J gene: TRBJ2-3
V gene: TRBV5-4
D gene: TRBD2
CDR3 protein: CASTLGRLASTDTQYF
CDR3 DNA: TGTGCCAGCACCCTTGGGAGACTAGCGAGCACAGATACGCAGTATTTT

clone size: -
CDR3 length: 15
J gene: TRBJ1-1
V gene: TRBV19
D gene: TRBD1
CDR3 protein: CASSYGTEGNTEAFF
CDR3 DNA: TGTGCCAGTAGTTATGGGACAGAAGGGAACACTGAAGCTTTCTTT

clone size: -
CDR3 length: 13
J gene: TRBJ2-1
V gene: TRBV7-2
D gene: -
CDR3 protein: CATKGSPYNEQFF
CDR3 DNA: TGTGCCACCAAGGGTTCCCCGTACAATGAGCAGTTCTTC

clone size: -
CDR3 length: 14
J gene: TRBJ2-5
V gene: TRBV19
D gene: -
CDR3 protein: CASSISVRKETQYF
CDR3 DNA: TGTGCCAGTAGTATTTCGGTCAGAAAAGAGACCCAGTACTTC

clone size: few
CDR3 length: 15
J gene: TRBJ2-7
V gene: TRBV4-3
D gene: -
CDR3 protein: CASSEGPTVSYEQYF
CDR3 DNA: TGCGCCAGCAGTGAAGGGCCGACAGTGAGCTACGAGCAGTACTTC

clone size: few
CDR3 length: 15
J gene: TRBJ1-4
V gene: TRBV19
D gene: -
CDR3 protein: CASRASGEEDEKLFF
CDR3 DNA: TGTGCCAGTAGGGCCTCAGGGGAAGAGGATGAAAAACTGTTTTTT

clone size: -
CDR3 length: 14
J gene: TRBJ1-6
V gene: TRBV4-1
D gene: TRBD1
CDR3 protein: CASSLDRANSPLHF
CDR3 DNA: TGCGCCAGCAGCCTTGACAGGGCTAATTCACCCCTCCACTTT

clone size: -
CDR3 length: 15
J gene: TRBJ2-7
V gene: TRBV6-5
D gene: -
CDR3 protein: CASSQNQGYSYEQYF
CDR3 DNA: TGTGCCAGCAGTCAGAATCAGGGGTACTCCTACGAGCAGTACTTC

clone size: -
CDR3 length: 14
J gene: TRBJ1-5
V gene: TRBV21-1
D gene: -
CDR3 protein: CASLPGRSNQPQHF
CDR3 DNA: TGTGCCAGCCTGCCCGGCAGGAGCAATCAGCCCCAGCATTTT

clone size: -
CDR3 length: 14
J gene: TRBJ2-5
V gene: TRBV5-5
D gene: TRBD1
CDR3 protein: CASSSTDRAETQYF
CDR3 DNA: TGTGCCAGCAGCTCCACGGACAGGGCGGAGACCCAGTACTTC

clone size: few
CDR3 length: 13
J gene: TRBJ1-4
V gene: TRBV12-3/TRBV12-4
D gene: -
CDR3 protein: CASSTGTLEKLFF
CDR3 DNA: TGTGCCAGCAGTACCGGGACACTTGAAAAACTGTTTTTT

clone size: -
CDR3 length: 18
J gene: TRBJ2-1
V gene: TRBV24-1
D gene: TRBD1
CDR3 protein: CATSEQGQGGNSYNEQFF
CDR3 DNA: TGTGCCACCAGTGAACAAGGACAGGGGGGAAATTCCTACAATGAGCAGTTCTTC

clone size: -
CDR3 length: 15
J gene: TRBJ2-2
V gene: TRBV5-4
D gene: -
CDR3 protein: CASSLAGVNTGELFF
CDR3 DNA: TGTGCCAGCAGCTTGGCAGGGGTTAACACCGGGGAGCTGTTTTTT

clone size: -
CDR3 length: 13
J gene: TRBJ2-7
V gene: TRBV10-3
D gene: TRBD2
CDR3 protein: CAISDGTSSEQYF
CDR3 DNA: TGTGCCATCAGTGACGGGACTAGCTCCGAGCAGTACTTC

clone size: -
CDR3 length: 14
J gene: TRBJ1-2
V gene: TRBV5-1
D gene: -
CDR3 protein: CASSLDVANYGYTF
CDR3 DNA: TGCGCCAGCAGCTTGGATGTTGCTAACTATGGCTACACCTTC

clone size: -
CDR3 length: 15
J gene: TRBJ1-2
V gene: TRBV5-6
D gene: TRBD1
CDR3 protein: CASSPGPDRDYGYTF
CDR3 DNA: TGTGCCAGCAGCCCGGGGCCGGACAGGGACTATGGCTACACCTTC

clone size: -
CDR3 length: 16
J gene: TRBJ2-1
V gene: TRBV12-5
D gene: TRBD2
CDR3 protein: CASGLVLGGSHNEQFF
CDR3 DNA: TGTGCTAGTGGTTTGGTACTCGGCGGGAGTCACAATGAGCAGTTCTTC

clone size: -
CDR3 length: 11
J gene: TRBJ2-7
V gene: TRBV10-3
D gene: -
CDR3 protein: CAIRGSYEQYF
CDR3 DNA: TGTGCCATCAGGGGTTCCTACGAGCAGTACTTC

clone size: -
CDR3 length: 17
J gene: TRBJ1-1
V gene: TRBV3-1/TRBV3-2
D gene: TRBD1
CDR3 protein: CASSQDKGQGANTEAFF
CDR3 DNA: TGTGCCAGCAGCCAAGATAAGGGACAGGGGGCAAACACTGAAGCTTTCTTT

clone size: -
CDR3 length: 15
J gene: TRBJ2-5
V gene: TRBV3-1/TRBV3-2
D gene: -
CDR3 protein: CASSQDASRVETQYF
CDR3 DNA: TGTGCCAGCAGCCAAGACGCTAGCAGGGTGGAGACCCAGTACTTC

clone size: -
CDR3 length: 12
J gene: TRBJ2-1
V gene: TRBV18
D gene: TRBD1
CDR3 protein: CASSPDRVGQFF
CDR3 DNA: TGTGCCAGCTCACCGGACAGGGTAGGGCAGTTCTTC

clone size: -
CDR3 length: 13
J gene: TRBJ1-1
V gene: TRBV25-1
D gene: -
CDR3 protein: CASHPGGRTEAFF
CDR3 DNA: TGTGCCAGCCACCCCGGGGGGAGGACTGAAGCTTTCTTT

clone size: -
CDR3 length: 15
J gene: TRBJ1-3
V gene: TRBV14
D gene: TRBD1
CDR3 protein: CASSARTGLGNTIYF
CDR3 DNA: TGTGCCAGCAGCGCCCGGACAGGGCTTGGAAACACCATATATTTT

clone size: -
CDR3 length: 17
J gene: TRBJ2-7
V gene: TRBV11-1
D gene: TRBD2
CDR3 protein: CASSLAPRLAGSYEQYF
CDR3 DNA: TGTGCCAGCAGCTTAGCCCCCCGACTAGCGGGCTCCTACGAGCAGTACTTC

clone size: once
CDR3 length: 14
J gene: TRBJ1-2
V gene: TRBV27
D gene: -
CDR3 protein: CASSPLGGQDGYTF
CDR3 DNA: TGTGCCAGCAGCCCTCTCGGGGGCCAGGATGGCTACACCTTC

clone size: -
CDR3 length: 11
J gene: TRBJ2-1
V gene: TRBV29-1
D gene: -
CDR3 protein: CSDRVSNEQFF
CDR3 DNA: TGCAGCGACAGGGTATCGAATGAGCAGTTCTTC

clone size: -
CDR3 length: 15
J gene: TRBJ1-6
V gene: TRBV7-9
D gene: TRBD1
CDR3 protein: CASSLTGAYNSPLHF
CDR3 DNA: TGTGCCAGCAGCCTGACAGGGGCCTATAATTCACCCCTCCACTTT

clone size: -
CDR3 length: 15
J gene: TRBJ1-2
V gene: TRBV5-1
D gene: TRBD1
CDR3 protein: CASSLVYRGPDGYTF
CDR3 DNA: TGCGCCAGCAGCTTGGTATACAGGGGGCCGGATGGCTACACCTTC

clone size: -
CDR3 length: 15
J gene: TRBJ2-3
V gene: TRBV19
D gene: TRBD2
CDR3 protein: CASSMFAGVRDTQYF
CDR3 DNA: TGTGCCAGTAGTATGTTTGCGGGAGTAAGGGATACGCAGTATTTT

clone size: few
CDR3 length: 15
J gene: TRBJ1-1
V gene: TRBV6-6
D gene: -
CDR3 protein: CASSPTGILNTEAFF
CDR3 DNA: TGTGCCAGCAGTCCAACCGGGATACTGAACACTGAAGCTTTCTTT

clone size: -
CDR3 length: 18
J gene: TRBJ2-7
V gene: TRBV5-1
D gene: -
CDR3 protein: CASSRGAGSAGPSYEQYF
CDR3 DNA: TGCGCCAGCAGCCGAGGGGCAGGGAGTGCGGGGCCCTCCTACGAGCAGTACTTC

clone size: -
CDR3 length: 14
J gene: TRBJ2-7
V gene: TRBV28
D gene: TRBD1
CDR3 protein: CASRGTGVSYEQYF
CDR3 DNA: TGTGCCAGCCGGGGGACAGGGGTATCCTACGAGCAGTACTTC

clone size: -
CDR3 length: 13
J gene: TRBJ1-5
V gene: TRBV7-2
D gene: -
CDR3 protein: CASSSSDHQPQHF
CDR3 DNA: TGTGCCAGCAGTTCCTCAGACCATCAGCCCCAGCATTTT

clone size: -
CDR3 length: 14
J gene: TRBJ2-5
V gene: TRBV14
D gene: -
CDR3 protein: CASSRTTYQETQYF
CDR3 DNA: TGTGCCAGCAGCCGGACAACGTACCAAGAGACCCAGTACTTC

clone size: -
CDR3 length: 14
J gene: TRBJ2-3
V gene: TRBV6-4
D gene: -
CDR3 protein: CASSETGFTDTQYF
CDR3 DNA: TGTGCCAGCAGTGAGACTGGGTTCACAGATACGCAGTATTTT

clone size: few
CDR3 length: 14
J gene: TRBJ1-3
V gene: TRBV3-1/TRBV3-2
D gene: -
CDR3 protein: CASSQAVSGNTIYF
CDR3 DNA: TGTGCCAGCAGCCAAGCAGTCTCTGGAAACACCATATATTTT

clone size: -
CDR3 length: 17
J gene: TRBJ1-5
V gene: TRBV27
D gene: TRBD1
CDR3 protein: CASSPTAGTGYNQPQHF
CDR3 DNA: TGTGCCAGCAGTCCGACGGCCGGGACAGGCTACAATCAGCCCCAGCATTTT

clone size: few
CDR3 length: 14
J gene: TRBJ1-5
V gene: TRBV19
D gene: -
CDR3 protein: CASQASGLGQPQHF
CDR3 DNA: TGTGCCAGTCAAGCCTCGGGTTTGGGACAGCCCCAGCATTTT

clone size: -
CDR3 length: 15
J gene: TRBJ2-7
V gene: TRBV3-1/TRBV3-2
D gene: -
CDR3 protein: CASQQGLAASYEQYF
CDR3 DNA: TGTGCCAGCCAACAGGGGCTAGCGGCCTCCTACGAGCAGTACTTC

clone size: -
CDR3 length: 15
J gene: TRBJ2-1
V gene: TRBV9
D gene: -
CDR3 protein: CASSVGSDAYNEQFF
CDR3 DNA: TGTGCCAGCAGCGTAGGCTCAGACGCCTACAATGAGCAGTTCTTC

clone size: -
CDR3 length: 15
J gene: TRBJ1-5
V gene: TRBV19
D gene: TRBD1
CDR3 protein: CASSLRTGVNQPQHF
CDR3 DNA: TGTGCCAGTAGTCTTCGGACAGGGGTTAATCAGCCCCAGCATTTT

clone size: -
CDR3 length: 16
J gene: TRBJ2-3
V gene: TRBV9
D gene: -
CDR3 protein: CASSVRGGTSTDTQYF
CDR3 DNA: TGTGCCAGCAGCGTAAGAGGCGGGACTAGCACAGATACGCAGTATTTT

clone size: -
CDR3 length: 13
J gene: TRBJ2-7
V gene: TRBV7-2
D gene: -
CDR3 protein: CASSSLKFGEQYF
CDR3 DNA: TGTGCCAGCAGCTCTCTCAAATTCGGGGAGCAGTACTTC

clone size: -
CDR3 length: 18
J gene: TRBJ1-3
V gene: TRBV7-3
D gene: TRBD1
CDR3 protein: CASSSPTRQGSSGNTIYF
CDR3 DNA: TGTGCCAGCAGCTCACCGACTAGACAGGGGAGCTCTGGAAACACCATATATTTT

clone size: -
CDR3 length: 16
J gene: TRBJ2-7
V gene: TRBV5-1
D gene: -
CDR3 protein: CASSVYPDPDSYEQYF
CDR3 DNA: TGCGCCAGCAGCGTATACCCAGACCCGGATTCCTACGAGCAGTACTTC

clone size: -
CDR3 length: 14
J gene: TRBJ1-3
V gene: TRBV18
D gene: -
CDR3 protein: CASSQQGSGNTIYF
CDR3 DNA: TGTGCCAGCTCACAACAGGGTTCTGGAAACACCATATATTTT

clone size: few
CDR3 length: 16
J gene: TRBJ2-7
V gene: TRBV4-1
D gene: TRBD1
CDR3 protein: CASSQEDRAASYEQYF
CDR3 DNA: TGCGCCAGCAGCCAAGAAGACAGGGCGGCCTCCTACGAGCAGTACTTC